The 16 T cell receptor beta chains presented below share a single source sample, sequenced in a study of CD8+ T cells in alopecia areata. Regarding treatment: oral pan-JAK inhibitor, 5-10 mg twice daily. cDNA reverse transcribed from extracted RNA served as the sequencing template. Generated by immunoSEQ multiplex PCR, the TCRdb table keeps only in-frame clones and is missing some. Among some 160,000 clones, about two thirds were seen once, and the ten largest hold 0.91%. This specimen consisted of CD4+ T cells sorted from blood, obtained at week 4, from a patient treated with tofacitinib. Receptor source: a human donor with alopecia areata.

In this sample, this clone turned up a few times. The V gene is TRBV29-1, the J gene TRBJ2-7, with 7 bases that match TRBD1. The CDR3 has 13 residues. Trimming removed 3 bases from V and 2 bases from J; junction bases left unmatched: 4. The germline CDR1 and CDR2 sequences are SQVTM and ANQGSEA. CDR3 loop: CSVDTGVTYEQYF. CDR3 DNA: TGCAGCGTTGATACAGGGGTGACCTACGAGCAGTACTTC.

As concerns this clone: Other DNA sequences of this sample code for an identical CDR3. The gene calls are TRBV30 and TRBJ1-3; D gene ambiguous. Per the germline V gene, CDR1 is GTSNPN and CDR2 is SVGIG (reference sequence). With 0 bases removed from V and 0 bases from J, the gap between germline ends came to 6 bases. This CDR3 is built from 14 residues. CDR3 in amino acids: CAWSVRSSGNTIYF. The CDR3 DNA sequence: TGTGCCTGGAGTGTACGGAGCTCTGGAAACACCATATATTTT.

This clone appeared a few times. The rearrangement links TRBV29-1 to TRBJ2-6, with TRBD1 as a possible D gene (6 bases). Germline CDR1 is SQVTM and CDR2 is ANQGSEA. Trimming removed 3 bases at V and 13 bases at J, with 19 bases between. The CDR3 consists of 14 residues. The DNA for the CDR3 is TGCAGCGTTGATCTCGCCCAGGGGTACGGTGTCCTGACTTTC. It codes for CSVDLAQGYGVLTF.

A note on this clone: At one boundary the junction diverges from the germline segment, which might be a read error. The V gene is TRBV25-1, the J gene TRBJ2-7, with TRBD1 matching over 10 bases. Per germline, CDR1 MGHDK and CDR2 SYGVNS. CDR3 length equals 12 residues. CDR3 bases: TGTGCCAGCAGTCCGGGACAGGGGCCCAGGGACTTC. Translating gives CASSPGQGPRDF.

The chain couples TRBV12-5 to TRBJ1-5; D call uncertain. This CDR3 contains 12 residues. Germline CDR1 is LGHNT and CDR2 is FRNRAP. V lost 2 bases, J lost 7 bases, and 6 bases lay in between. As DNA, the CDR3 is TGTGCTAGTGGTTTGAATGAACAGCCCCAGCATTTT. Translating gives CASGLNEQPQHF. Full variable domain (remainder filled in from reference TRBV12-5 and TRBJ1-5): DARVTQTPRHKVTEMGQEVTMRCQPILGHNTVFWYRQTMMQGLELLAYFRNRAPLDDSGMPKDRFSAEMPDATLATLKIQPSEPRDSAVYFCASGLNEQPQHFGDGTRLSIL.

The table lists this clone with a few counts. The CDR3 nucleotides are TGCAGCGTTGCCGAGGCAGATACGCAGTATTTT. As protein: CSVAEADTQYF. This chain joins TRBV29-1 and TRBJ2-3; D is ambiguous. The germline gives CDR1 SQVTM, CDR2 ANQGSEA. Trimming took off 4 bases at V and 4 bases at J, with 6 bases between the two ends. This CDR3 region has 11 residues.

This clone was picked up a small number of times. J is TRBJ2-1 and V is TRBV18; D call uncertain. V was trimmed by 1 base and J by 7 bases, leaving 14 bases between them. Per germline, CDR1 KGHSH and CDR2 LQKENI. The CDR3 is 15 residues long. As DNA, the CDR3 is TGTGCCAGCTCACCACGGAGCCCCGAGTATAATGAGCAGTTCTTC. This encodes CASSPRSPEYNEQFF. The whole variable domain, filled in from reference TRBV18 and TRBJ2-1, reads NAGVMQNPRHLVRRRGQEARLRCSPMKGHSHVYWYRQLPEEGLKFMVYLQKENIIDESGMPKERFSAEFPKEGPSILRIQQVVRGDSAAYFCASSPRSPEYNEQFFGPGTRLTVL.

J is TRBJ1-2 and V is TRBV30; 7 bases are a match to TRBD1. After removal of 3 bases from V and 8 bases from J, the junction contained 6 bases not matched to a gene. The CDR3 is 12 amino acids. The germline V gene encodes CDR1 GTSNPN and CDR2 SVGIG (reference sequence). CDR3 region: CAWRYRGSGYTF. CDR3 coding DNA: TGTGCCTGGAGATACAGGGGTTCAGGCTACACCTTC. Complete variable domain (other parts from reference TRBV30 and TRBJ1-2): SQTIHQWPATLVQPVGSPLSLECTVEGTSNPNLYWYRQAAGRGLQLLFYSVGIGQISSEVPQNLSASRPQDRQFILSSKKLLLSDSGFYLCAWRYRGSGYTFGSGTRLTVV.

This rearrangement joins TRBV29-1 to TRBJ1-4; D is unresolved. The CDR3 loop spans 11 amino acids. The germline gives CDR1 SQVTM, CDR2 ANQGSEA. V dropped 4 bases and J dropped 11 bases, with 11 bases sitting between them. The CDR3 DNA follows: TGCAGCGTTGGGACGTCGGGGAAACTGTTTTTT. Translated: CSVGTSGKLFF.

The rearrangement uses TRBV20-1 and TRBJ1-2; 7 bases are a match to TRBD1. The germline gives CDR1 DFQATT, CDR2 SNEGSKA (reference sequence). CDR3 size: 11 residues. This CDR3 reads CSPTGSDGYTF. In nucleotides, the CDR3 is TGCAGCCCGACAGGGTCGGATGGCTACACCTTC.

The chain employs TRBV29-1 and TRBJ1-1; 7 nucleotides line up with TRBD1. Germline trimming cut 6 bases from V and 6 bases from J; bases unmatched to any gene: 7. This CDR3 spans 12 amino acids. From germline, CDR1 is SQVTM and CDR2 ANQGSEA. The DNA of the CDR3 is TGCAGCGTACACTCGACAGGGCCTGAAGCTTTCTTT. This encodes CSVHSTGPEAFF.

This clone was observed a handful of times. The chain combines TRBV30 with TRBJ1-5; D is undetermined. CDR3 length equals 13 residues. V was clipped by 1 base and J by 7 bases, with 11 bases between them. The germline gives CDR1 GTSNPN, CDR2 SVGIG (reference sequence). In DNA, the CDR3 is TGTGCCTGGAGTGGTGGGGTAGAGCAGCCCCAGCATTTT. Translated: CAWSGGVEQPQHF.

The chain employs TRBV30 and TRBJ2-3; D gene uncertain. CDR3 length: 14 amino acids. Trimming removed 2 bases at V and 2 bases at J, with 11 bases between. Germline V lookup: CDR1 GTSNPN, CDR2 SVGIG (reference sequence). This CDR3 is CAWSTSFLTDTQYF. DNA for the CDR3: TGTGCCTGGAGTACCAGTTTTCTCACAGATACGCAGTATTTT.

J is TRBJ2-3 and V is TRBV30; the match to TRBD2 covers 14 bases. Germline loops: CDR1 GTSNPN, CDR2 SVGIG (reference sequence). The J segment lost 4 bases and the V segment lost 3 bases, leaving 3 bases of the junction unmatched. The CDR3 is 15 amino acids. The CDR3 here is CAWSRTSGGPDTQYF. CDR3 DNA sequence: TGTGCCTGGAGCCGGACTAGCGGGGGGCCAGATACGCAGTATTTT. Drawing the rest from reference TRBV30 and TRBJ2-3, the complete variable domain is SQTIHQWPATLVQPVGSPLSLECTVEGTSNPNLYWYRQAAGRGLQLLFYSVGIGQISSEVPQNLSASRPQDRQFILSSKKLLLSDSGFYLCAWSRTSGGPDTQYFGPGTRLTVL.

V and J are TRBV25-1 and TRBJ2-7; 14 bases are shared with TRBD2. The CDR3 runs to 15 residues. V trimming: 3 bases; J trimming: 6 bases; junction bases outside the gene matches: 4. Germline CDR1 is MGHDK and CDR2 is SYGVNS. CDR3 DNA sequence: TGTGCCAGCAGTGAGACGGGACTAGCGGGGGCCGAGCAGTACTTC. Translated: CASSETGLAGAEQYF.

The chain links TRBV4-2 to TRBJ2-7, with 7 bases matching TRBD1. Germline loops: CDR1 LGHNA, CDR2 YNFKEQ. V gave up 4 bases and J gave up 4 bases; unmatched junction bases: 1. The CDR3 length is 12 residues. The CDR3 loop is CASSLQGYEQYF. The CDR3, as DNA: TGTGCCAGCAGCCTACAGGGGTACGAGCAGTACTTC.